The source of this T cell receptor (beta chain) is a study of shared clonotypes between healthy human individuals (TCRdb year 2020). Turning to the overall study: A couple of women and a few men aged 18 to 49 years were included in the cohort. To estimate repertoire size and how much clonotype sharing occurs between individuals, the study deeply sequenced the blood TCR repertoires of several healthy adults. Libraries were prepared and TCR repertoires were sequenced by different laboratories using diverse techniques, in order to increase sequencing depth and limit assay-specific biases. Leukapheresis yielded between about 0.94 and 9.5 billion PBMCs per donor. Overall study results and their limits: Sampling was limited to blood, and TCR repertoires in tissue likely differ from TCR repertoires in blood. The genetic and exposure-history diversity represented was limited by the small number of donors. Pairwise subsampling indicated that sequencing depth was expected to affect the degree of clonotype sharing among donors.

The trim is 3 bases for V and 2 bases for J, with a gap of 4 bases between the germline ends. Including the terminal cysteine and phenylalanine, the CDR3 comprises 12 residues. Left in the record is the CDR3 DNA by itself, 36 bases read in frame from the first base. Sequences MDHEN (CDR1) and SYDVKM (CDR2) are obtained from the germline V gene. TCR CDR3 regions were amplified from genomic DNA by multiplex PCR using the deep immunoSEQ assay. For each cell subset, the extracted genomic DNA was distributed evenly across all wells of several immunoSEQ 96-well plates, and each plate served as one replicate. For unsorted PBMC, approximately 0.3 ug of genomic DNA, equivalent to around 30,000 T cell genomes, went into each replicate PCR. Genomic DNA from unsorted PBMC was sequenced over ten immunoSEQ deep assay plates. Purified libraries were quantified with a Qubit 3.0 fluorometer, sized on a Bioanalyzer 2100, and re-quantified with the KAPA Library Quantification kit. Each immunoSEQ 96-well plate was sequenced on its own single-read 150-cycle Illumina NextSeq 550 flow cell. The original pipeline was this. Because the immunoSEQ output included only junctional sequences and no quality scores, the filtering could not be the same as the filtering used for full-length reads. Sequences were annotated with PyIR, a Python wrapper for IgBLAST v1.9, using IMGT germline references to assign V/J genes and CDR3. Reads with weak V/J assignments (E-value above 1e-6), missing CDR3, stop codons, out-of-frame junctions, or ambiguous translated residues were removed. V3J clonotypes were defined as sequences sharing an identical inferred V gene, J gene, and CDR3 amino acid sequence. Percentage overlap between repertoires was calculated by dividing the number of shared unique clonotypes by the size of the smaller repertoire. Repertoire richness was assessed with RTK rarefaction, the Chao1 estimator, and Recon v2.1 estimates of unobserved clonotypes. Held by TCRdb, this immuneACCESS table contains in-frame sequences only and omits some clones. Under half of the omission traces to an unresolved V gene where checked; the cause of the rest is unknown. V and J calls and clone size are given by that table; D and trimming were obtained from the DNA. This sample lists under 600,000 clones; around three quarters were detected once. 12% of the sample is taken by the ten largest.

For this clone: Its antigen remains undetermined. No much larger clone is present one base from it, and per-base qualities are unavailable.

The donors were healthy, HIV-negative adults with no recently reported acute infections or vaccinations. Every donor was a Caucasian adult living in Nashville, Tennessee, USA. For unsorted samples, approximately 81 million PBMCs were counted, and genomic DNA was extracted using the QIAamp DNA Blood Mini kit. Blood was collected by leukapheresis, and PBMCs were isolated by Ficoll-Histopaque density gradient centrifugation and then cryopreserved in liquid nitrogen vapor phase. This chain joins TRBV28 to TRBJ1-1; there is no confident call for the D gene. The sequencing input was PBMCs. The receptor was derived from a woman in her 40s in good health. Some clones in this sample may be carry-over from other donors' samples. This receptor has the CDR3 CASSFGNTEAFF. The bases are TGTGCCAGCAGTTTTGGAAACACTGAAGCTTTCTTT. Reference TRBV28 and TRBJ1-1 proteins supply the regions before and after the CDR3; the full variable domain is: DVKVTQSSRYLVKRTGEKVFLECVQDMDHENMFWYRQDPGLGLRLIYFSYDVKMKEKGDIPEGYSVSREKKERFSLILESASTNQTSMYLCASSFGNTEAFFGQGTRLTVV.